This T cell receptor (beta chain) was captured in a study of blood T cell repertoires in COVID-19. The overall study: Sites across the United States, Italy and Spain contributed samples from acute and convalescent COVID-19.

Trimming cost V 4 bases and J 4 bases, with 16 bases left between them. Per germline, CDR1 KGHDR and CDR2 SFDVKD. The CDR3 is made up of 17 amino acids. Patients in Seattle were enrolled during active infection, then followed longitudinally. Source study methods: Reference gene primers were amplified, and this amplification served to estimate nucleated cell counts. Produced via immunoSEQ multiplex PCR; TCRdb's table is partial and in-frame only. V, J and clone size are taken as reported in that table, and D and trimming were inferred from the DNA itself. The table lists some 520,000 clones, roughly 89% of them singletons.

This chain joins TRBV24-1 and TRBJ2-6; D not certain. The TCR was taken from a man in his late teens or twenties with COVID-19, enrolled during active disease. The sequencing input was peripheral blood. CDR3 sequence (DNA): TGTGCCACCAGTGACCCCCTTTCGGGTAAGGGGGCCAACGTCCTGACTTTC. This sequence encodes CATSDPLSGKGANVLTF.